Below, 3 T cell receptor beta chains from the same sample are listed, as sequenced in a study of cytomegalovirus exposure and HLA in healthy donors. The primer mix had 60 Vbeta and 13 Jbeta primers. Produced via immunoSEQ multiplex PCR; TCRdb's table is partial and in-frame only. The sample lists around 170,000 clones, about four fifths occurring once. Sequenced: PBMCs. Receptors were obtained from a boy between 2 and 10 years old in good health and CMV-seronegative.

This chain's CDR3 is CATSGEVWGNQPQHF. The CDR3 DNA reads as TGTGCCACCAGCGGCGAGGTGTGGGGCAATCAGCCCCAGCATTTT. V gene TRBV15 combines with J gene TRBJ1-5, with D unclear. Germline-derived CDR1 and CDR2 are LNHNV and YYDKDF (reference sequence). The length of the CDR3 is 15 residues. V shed 5 bases and J shed 2 bases, with 13 bases lying between them.

This chain joins TRBV7-3 and TRBJ1-1, with D perhaps TRBD1 (6 bases). The V end lost 2 bases, the J end lost 6 bases, and 10 bases lay between the germline ends. CDR3 length: 13 amino acids. CDR1 and CDR2 from the germline V gene are SGHTA and FQGTGA. In DNA form, the CDR3 reads TGTGCCAGCAGCTTATGGGGGCCGGCTGAAGCTTTCTTT. Translated: CASSLWGPAEAFF.

This clone was observed a single time. The chain carries TRBV5-1 and TRBJ2-7; 7 nucleotides align to TRBD2. The germline gives CDR1 SGHRS, CDR2 YFSETQ. The CDR3 spans 15 residues. Germline trimming cut 1 base from V and 7 bases from J; bases unmatched to any gene: 11. Written as DNA, the CDR3 is TGCGCCAGCAGCTTGACGGCGGGAGTTAGAAGGGAGCAGTACTTC. This codes for CASSLTAGVRREQYF.